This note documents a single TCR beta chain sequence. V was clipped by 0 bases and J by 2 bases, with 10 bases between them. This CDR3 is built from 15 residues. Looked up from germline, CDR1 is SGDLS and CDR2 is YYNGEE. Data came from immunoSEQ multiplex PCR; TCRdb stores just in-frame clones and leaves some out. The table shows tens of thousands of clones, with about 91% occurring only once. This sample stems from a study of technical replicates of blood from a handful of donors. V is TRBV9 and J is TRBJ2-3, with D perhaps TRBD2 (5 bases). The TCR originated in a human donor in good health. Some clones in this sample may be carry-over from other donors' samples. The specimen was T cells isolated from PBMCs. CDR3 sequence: CASSVEDSNTDTQYF. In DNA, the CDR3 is TGTGCCAGCAGCGTAGAGGACTCGAACACAGATACGCAGTATTTT.